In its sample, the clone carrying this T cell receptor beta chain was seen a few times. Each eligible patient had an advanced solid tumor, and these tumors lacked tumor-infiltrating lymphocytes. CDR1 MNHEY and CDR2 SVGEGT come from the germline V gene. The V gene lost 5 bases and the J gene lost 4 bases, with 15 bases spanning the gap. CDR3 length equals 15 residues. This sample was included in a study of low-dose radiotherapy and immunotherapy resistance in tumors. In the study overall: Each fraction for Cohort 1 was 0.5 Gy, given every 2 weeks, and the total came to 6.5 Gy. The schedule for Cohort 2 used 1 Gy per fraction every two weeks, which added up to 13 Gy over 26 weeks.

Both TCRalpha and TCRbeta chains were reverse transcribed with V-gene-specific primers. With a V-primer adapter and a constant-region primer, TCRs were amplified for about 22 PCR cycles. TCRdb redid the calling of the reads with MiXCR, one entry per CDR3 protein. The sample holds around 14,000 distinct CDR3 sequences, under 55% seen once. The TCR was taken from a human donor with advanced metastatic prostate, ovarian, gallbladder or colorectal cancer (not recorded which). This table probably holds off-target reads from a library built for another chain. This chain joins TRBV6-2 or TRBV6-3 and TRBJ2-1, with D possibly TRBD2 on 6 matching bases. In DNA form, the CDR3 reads TGTGCCAGCAGTCCCCGAGGGGAGGAATACAATGAGCAGTTCTTC. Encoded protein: CASSPRGEEYNEQFF.